Presented here are 26 T cell receptor beta chains from one specimen sequenced in a study of T cells in Graves' hyperthyroidism and ophthalmopathy (dated by TCRdb to the late 2010s). The library was obtained by multiplex PCR. The sample was run on an Illumina HiSeq 2000. Amplification of TCR beta CDR3 regions was carried out from RNA transcripts. The TCR CDR3 was subjected to a first round of RT-PCR using the HTBI primer set and the Qiagen OneStep RT-PCR kit. TCRdb ran its own pipeline on the public reads, namely fastp trimming at Q25 and MiXCR clone calling, and kept in-frame beta chains. One record per CDR3 amino acid sequence lists the most common genes and DNA. Across this sample there are 300,000 to 350,000 distinct CDR3 sequences, with less than 20% seen only once. The ten top clones hold roughly 16% of the sample. Sequenced sample: blood. The source of these receptors is a woman aged 40-49 years with Graves' ophthalmopathy.

This clonotype was seen ten or more times. The V and J genes are TRBV12-3 or TRBV12-4 and TRBJ1-3, with a weak D call TRBD1 (6 bases). The CDR3 loop spans 17 amino acids. Trimming took off 3 bases at V and 4 bases at J, with 19 bases between the two ends. The CDR3 coding sequence is TGTGCCAGCAGTTTCATCATCGGGGGGACAAGGGGAAACACCATATATTTT. This codes for CASSFIIGGTRGNTIYF.

The genes are TRBV20-1 and TRBJ2-7, with 11 bases identical to TRBD2. This CDR3 region has 14 residues. The germline gives CDR1 DFQATT, CDR2 SNEGSKA (reference sequence). The junction had 4 bases not matched to a gene; V was cut back by 3 bases and J by 3 bases. CDR3 DNA: TGCAGTGCTAGCCTAGCGGGGGGAGTCTACGAGCAGTACTTC. Translating it yields CSASLAGGVYEQYF.

This clonotype was seen ten or more times. A much larger clone differs by one base, so this may be a read error. The chain is built from TRBV2 and TRBJ2-7; 10 bases line up with TRBD1. Trimming removed 6 bases from V and 5 bases from J; junction bases left unmatched: 1. Germline CDR1 reads SNHLY; CDR2 reads FYNNEI. The CDR3 sequence is 12 residues long. The CDR3 nucleotides read TGTGCCAGCAGGGGGACAGGGGACGAGCAGTACTTC. It codes for CASRGTGDEQYF.

This clonotype has a count of ten or more. V is TRBV4-1 and J is TRBJ2-7; D possibly corresponds to TRBD1 (6 bases). This CDR3 spans 12 amino acids. Germline CDR1 is MGHRA and CDR2 is YSYEKL. Trimming removed 6 bases at V and 7 bases at J, with 13 bases between. CDR3 region: CASSDTGWEQYF. CDR3 DNA: TGCGCCAGCAGTGACACAGGGTGGGAGCAGTACTTC.

This clonotype was counted ten times or more. The chain carries TRBV7-9 and TRBJ1-6; 10 bases match TRBD1. Germline values: CDR1 SEHNR, CDR2 FQNEAQ (reference sequence). CDR3 length: 14 residues. J was trimmed by 9 bases and V by 5 bases; bases with no gene match: 4. In DNA form, the CDR3 reads TGTGCCAGCAGCCAAAGGACAGGGGGTTCACCCCTCCACTTT. It is translated as CASSQRTGGSPLHF.

The sample holds many counts of this clonotype. The rearrangement joins TRBV12-3 or TRBV12-4 to TRBJ2-7; possibly TRBD1 for D (6 bases). This CDR3 spans 12 amino acids. V lost 10 bases, J lost 7 bases, and 17 bases lay in between. In DNA, the CDR3 is TGTGCCACCTCGAGGGGGATGGGTGAGCAGTACTTC. It is translated as CATSRGMGEQYF.

This clonotype has ten or more counts. This chain joins TRBV6-5 and TRBJ1-2; 10 nucleotides match TRBD1. The CDR3 sequence is 16 residues long. CDR1 and CDR2 from the germline V gene are MNHEY and SVGAGI. With 4 bases clipped from V and 2 bases from J, the junction kept 7 bases outside the gene matches. The CDR3 reads CASSSDPGQGNYGYTF. The CDR3 DNA sequence: TGTGCCAGCAGTTCTGACCCGGGACAGGGGAACTATGGCTACACCTTC.

This clonotype was observed at least ten times. The V and J genes are TRBV7-2 and TRBJ1-1, with D maybe TRBD1 (5 bases). V lost 7 bases, J lost 1 base, and 16 bases lay in between. From germline, CDR1 is SGHTA and CDR2 FQGNSA. The CDR3 runs 15 residues. Written as DNA, the CDR3 is TGTGCCAGCACCGTACCTCATACAGGGAACACTGAAGCTTTCTTT. Translated: CASTVPHTGNTEAFF.

The chain is built from TRBV20-1 and TRBJ1-5; D remains unclear. V was cut by 3 bases and J by 3 bases, with 12 bases left in between. CDR3 length: 14 residues. The germline CDR1 and CDR2 sequences are DFQATT and SNEGSKA (reference sequence). CDR3: CSARMGLVNQPQHF. The CDR3 coding sequence is TGCAGTGCTAGGATGGGCTTGGTCAATCAGCCCCAGCATTTT.

This clonotype was detected ten times or more. The V gene is TRBV6-1, the J gene TRBJ2-7; D might be TRBD1 or TRBD2, each matching 6 bases. The CDR3 totals 15 residues. CDR1 MNHNS and CDR2 SASEGT come from the germline V gene. The ends were cut back, 6 bases at V and 4 bases at J, with 19 bases in the middle. CDR3 nucleotide sequence: TGTGCCAGCAGAGACCTGAAGGGGGGACCGTACGAGCAGTACTTC. It yields the protein CASRDLKGGPYEQYF.

This clonotype has a count of ten or more. This chain joins TRBV30 and TRBJ1-1; no reliable D call. The CDR3 is made up of 12 amino acids. Germline V gene sequence: CDR1 GTSNPN, CDR2 SVGIG (reference sequence). V was trimmed by 1 base and J by 0 bases, leaving 3 bases between them. CDR3 sequence: CAWSAVNTEAFF. CDR3 nucleotides: TGTGCCTGGAGTGCCGTGAACACTGAAGCTTTCTTT.

This clonotype was seen repeatedly, ten times or more. This rearrangement joins TRBV27 to TRBJ1-4, with D possibly being TRBD1 (5 bases). Germline CDR1 MNHEY, CDR2 SMNVEV (reference sequence). This CDR3 region has 15 residues. With 0 bases removed from V and 5 bases from J, the gap between germline ends came to 10 bases. The CDR3 spells CASSLSAGWNEKLFF. CDR3 in DNA: TGTGCCAGCAGTTTATCCGCAGGGTGGAATGAAAAACTGTTTTTT.

Details on this clonotype: A much larger clone differs from this one at a single base, so this may be a read error. The CDR3 loop reads CASSQTSGISYEQYF. The CDR3 bases are TGTGCCAGCAGCCAGACTAGCGGAATCTCCTACGAGCAGTACTTC. This sequence joins TRBV13 and TRBJ2-7; TRBD2 agrees at 9 bases. The CDR3 contains 15 residues. CDR1 is PRHDT and CDR2 is FYEKMQ in the germline V gene (reference sequence). V shed 5 bases, J shed 0 bases, and the junction held 5 bases outside the gene matches.

This clonotype was detected ten times or more. This chain connects TRBV13 to TRBJ2-7; tentatively, D is TRBD1 (6 bases). The CDR3 loop spans 14 amino acids. Trimming pared 1 base from V and 4 bases from J, leaving 11 bases between. Germline CDR1 is PRHDT and CDR2 is FYEKMQ (reference sequence). The CDR3 sequence is CASSLEAGAYEQYF. Here the CDR3 DNA reads TGTGCCAGCAGCTTAGAGGCAGGGGCATACGAGCAGTACTTC.

In this sample, this clonotype turned up many times. The V gene is TRBV5-4, the J gene TRBJ2-7; a possible D gene is TRBD1 (5 bases). V dropped 0 bases and J dropped 6 bases, with 13 bases sitting between them. This CDR3 has 14 residues. Germline CDR1 reads SGHNT; CDR2 reads YYREEE (reference sequence). The CDR3: CASSLVQGLSEQYF. The CDR3 region has the DNA TGTGCCAGCAGCTTGGTCCAGGGATTGAGCGAGCAGTACTTC.

J is TRBJ1-2 and V is TRBV30; D possibly corresponds to TRBD1 (5 bases). The CDR3 length is 11 residues. V gave up 2 bases and J gave up 6 bases, with 7 bases separating them. Germline V gene lookup returns CDR1 GTSNPN and CDR2 SVGIG (reference sequence). The CDR3 loop is CAWSIGDGYTF. CDR3 DNA sequence: TGTGCCTGGAGTATAGGGGATGGCTACACCTTC.

Ten or more counts support this clonotype. The chain is built from TRBV25-1 and TRBJ2-7, with D unresolved. CDR1 MGHDK and CDR2 SYGVNS come from the germline V gene. V lost 5 bases, J lost 7 bases, and 18 bases lay in between. The CDR3 is 14 amino acids. The CDR3 DNA reads TGTGCCAGCAGTCCCCCCGGCGCACTCAGGGAGCAGTACTTC. It translates to CASSPPGALREQYF.

CDR3 protein: CASSLGAYRRYQPQHF. CDR3 DNA sequence: TGTGCCAGCAGTTTAGGAGCTTACAGGAGATATCAGCCCCAGCATTTT. V usage is TRBV28 and J usage is TRBJ1-5; D possibly corresponds to TRBD1 (5 bases). This CDR3 is built from 16 residues. V was trimmed by 2 bases and J by 5 bases, leaving 16 bases between them. CDR1 is MDHEN and CDR2 is SYDVKM in the germline V gene.

This clonotype appeared many times. This chain connects TRBV7-2 to TRBJ2-7; D is possibly TRBD2 (5 bases). V was pared by 5 bases and J by 13 bases, with 18 bases between. This CDR3 spans 12 amino acids. Per the germline V gene, CDR1 is SGHTA and CDR2 is FQGNSA. The DNA of the CDR3 is TGTGCCAGCAGCACCAGCGGCACAGTGAGTTACTTC. Encoded protein: CASSTSGTVSYF.

This clonotype has at least ten counts. The chain links TRBV11-2 to TRBJ2-7; 8 bases are a match to TRBD1. The germline V gene has CDR1 SGHAT and CDR2 FQNNGV. Trimming at V came to 0 bases and at J to 6 bases, leaving 1 base not matched to a gene. The CDR3 is 13 amino acids. In nucleotides, the CDR3 is TGTGCCAGCAGCTTAGAAACAGGGGGCGAGCAGTACTTC. Encoded protein: CASSLETGGEQYF.

In its sample, this clonotype was seen many times. The V and J genes are TRBV7-9 and TRBJ2-7; the match to TRBD1 covers 9 bases. The CDR3 has 15 amino acids. CDR1 SEHNR and CDR2 FQNEAQ come from the germline V gene (reference sequence). J was trimmed by 5 bases and V by 5 bases; bases with no gene match: 10. CDR3 coding DNA: TGTGCCAGCAGCACCGGGACAGGGTTATTGCACGAGCAGTACTTC. The encoded protein is CASSTGTGLLHEQYF.

This clonotype came up many times. This could be a read error, since a much larger clone is one nucleotide away. The rearrangement joins TRBV28 to TRBJ2-7; 9 positions match TRBD1. Per the germline V gene, CDR1 is MDHEN and CDR2 is SYDVKM. The CDR3 extends over 14 amino acids. V lost 3 bases to trimming and J lost 5 bases; unmatched junction nucleotides: 5. In nucleotides, the CDR3 is TGTGCCAGCAGTTTGTGGGACAGGGCCCACGAGCAGTACTTC. This gives the protein CASSLWDRAHEQYF.

In this sample, this clonotype turned up many times. The chain joins TRBV2 to TRBJ1-1; 7 nucleotides align to TRBD1. The CDR3 covers 15 residues. The germline CDR1 and CDR2 sequences are SNHLY and FYNNEI. V was clipped by 8 bases and J by 1 base; unmatched bases: 10. The CDR3 DNA sequence: TGTGCCAGCGGCGGGGACAGACCAAAGAACACTGAAGCTTTCTTT. Translating gives CASGGDRPKNTEAFF.

The sample holds many counts of this clonotype. CDR3: CATSGSRDSAFQPQHF. For the CDR3, the DNA is TGTGCCACCAGCGGATCCCGGGACAGTGCCTTCCAGCCCCAGCATTTT. The chain joins TRBV24-1 to TRBJ1-5, with 7 bases aligning to TRBD1. Per the germline V gene, CDR1 is KGHDR and CDR2 is SFDVKD. Germline trimming cut 7 bases from V and 7 bases from J; bases unmatched to any gene: 15. The CDR3 spans 16 residues.

This clonotype was seen repeatedly, ten times or more. The V call is TRBV28, the J call TRBJ2-5; TRBD1 might be the D (5 bases). This CDR3 is 14 amino acids long. In germline, CDR1 is MDHEN, CDR2 SYDVKM. V was trimmed by 8 bases and J by 4 bases, leaving 17 bases between them. DNA of the CDR3: TGTGCCAGCTGCCCCCAGGGAAGGGGAGAGACCCAGTACTTC. Encoded protein: CASCPQGRGETQYF. The full variable domain, completed using reference TRBV28 and TRBJ2-5, is DVKVTQSSRYLVKRTGEKVFLECVQDMDHENMFWYRQDPGLGLRLIYFSYDVKMKEKGDIPEGYSVSREKKERFSLILESASTNQTSMYLCASCPQGRGETQYFGPGTRLLVL.

This clonotype was observed at least ten times. The rearrangement joins TRBV19 to TRBJ2-6; D gene unclear. The germline V and J ends were trimmed by 6 bases and 4 bases, with 13 bases remaining between them. The CDR3 length is 15 residues. Germline CDR1 and CDR2: LNHDA and SQIVND (reference sequence). The CDR3 DNA sequence: TGTGCCAGTAGATCCTCCAATCCGGGGGCCAACGTCCTGACTTTC. The encoded protein is CASRSSNPGANVLTF.